The next 8 T cell receptor beta chains were all read from a single sample in a study of blood T cells in healthy people across ages. A sample-barcoded 5' primer and a J-beta primer mix were used in a second PCR of roughly 6 to 11 cycles. TCRdb reprocessed the 5' RACE reads with MiXCR, giving one entry per CDR3 protein. The sample comprises fewer than 700,000 distinct CDR3 sequences, around 43% of which are singletons, and roughly 30% rests with the top ten. The sequencing sample was made of blood. All receptors derive from an elderly man in good health.

This clonotype was seen only once. The chain recombines TRBV20-1 with TRBJ2-6; 12 bases match TRBD2. CDR3 length: 17 amino acids. Germline V gene data show CDR1 as DFQATT and CDR2 as SNEGSKA (reference sequence). Unmatched junction bases numbered 4, after V lost 1 base and J lost 3 bases. CDR3 loop: CSARGTSGAYGANVLTF. In DNA form, the CDR3 reads TGCAGTGCTAGAGGGACTAGCGGGGCGTATGGGGCCAACGTCCTGACTTTC.

This clonotype has only a few counts. CDR3 region: CSATPGLAANEQFF. As DNA, the CDR3 is TGCAGTGCTACTCCGGGACTAGCCGCCAATGAGCAGTTCTTC. The gene calls are TRBV20-1 and TRBJ2-1; 9 bases are a match to TRBD2. The CDR3 is 14 residues long. J gave up 6 bases and V 4 bases, and 7 bases lay outside the gene matches. Germline lookup yields CDR1 DFQATT and CDR2 SNEGSKA (reference sequence).

The chain recombines TRBV7-2 with TRBJ1-6; perhaps TRBD1 as D (5 bases). The CDR3 runs 17 residues. Per the germline V gene, CDR1 is SGHTA and CDR2 is FQGNSA. V lost 4 bases and J lost 0, with 13 bases in between. The CDR3 is CASSSQASGSYNSPLHF. The CDR3 DNA follows: TGTGCCAGCAGCTCACAGGCCTCAGGCTCCTATAATTCACCCCTCCACTTT.

This clonotype showed up many times. The rearrangement links TRBV29-1 to TRBJ2-7; D perhaps matches TRBD2 (6 bases). CDR1 SQVTM and CDR2 ANQGSEA come from the germline V gene. The V end was cut by 0 bases, the J end by 6 bases, with 15 bases between. The CDR3 is made up of 14 amino acids. CDR3 loop: CSVEDLRRGGEQYF. CDR3 bases: TGCAGCGTTGAAGATCTTAGGAGGGGTGGCGAGCAGTACTTC.

V and J are TRBV6-1 and TRBJ2-7; TRBD1 is a possible D gene (6 bases). This CDR3 has 14 amino acids. V was trimmed by 5 bases and J by 5 bases, leaving 16 bases between them. Germline lookup yields CDR1 MNHNS and CDR2 SASEGT. As DNA, the CDR3 is TGTGCCAGCAGTAGCAGGGGACATCTCGACGAGCAGTACTTC. This codes for CASSSRGHLDEQYF.

The chain is built from TRBV7-2 and TRBJ2-3, with 15 bases matching TRBD2. J lost 2 bases, V lost 3 bases, and 6 bases had no gene match. Germline V gives CDR1 SGHTA, CDR2 FQGNSA. The CDR3 has 18 amino acids. The CDR3 sequence: CASSLGLAGGPSTDTQYF. CDR3 nucleotide sequence: TGTGCCAGCAGCTTGGGACTAGCGGGGGGCCCCTCCACAGATACGCAGTATTTT.

The chain employs TRBV15 and TRBJ2-7, with TRBD1 matching 7 bases. The CDR3 totals 14 residues. Germline V CDR1 and CDR2: LNHNV, YYDKDF (reference sequence). In DNA form, the CDR3 reads TGTACCTCCAGCAGAGTTGGGACAGCCTACGAGCAGTACTTC. This translates into CTSSRVGTAYEQYF.

About this clonotype: Being one base from a much bigger clone, this may be a read error. The J gene is TRBJ2-7, the V gene TRBV9, with 8 bases that match TRBD1. This CDR3 contains 14 residues. Germline CDR1 reads SGDLS; CDR2 reads YYNGEE. The CDR3 protein is CASSLGTGAYKQYF. The CDR3 DNA reads as TGTGCCAGCAGCTTAGGGACAGGAGCCTACAAGCAGTACTTC.